This record looks at one T cell receptor delta chain sequence and its context. The antigen it binds to is not known. Per-base qualities were not stored, and no clone one base away is much larger. Thymic samples were depleted of alphabeta T cells, then CD3+ TCRVdelta1+ TCRVdelta2- thymocytes were FACS-sorted. The purity of the sorted Vdelta1+ thymocytes was between roughly 97% and 99.6%. The thymic specimens were obtained from several paediatric patients, aged roughly 5 days to 17 months, who were having corrective cardiac surgery. Thymic tissue was dispersed, and mononuclear cells were isolated on a Histopaque-1077 density gradient. For staining, the antibodies used were anti-TCRVdelta1 clone TS8.2, anti-TCRVdelta2 clone B6, anti-CD3 clone HIT3a and anti-TCRalphabeta clone IP26. RNA was extracted with the RNeasy mini kit and reverse transcribed using Superscript III. To generate the CDR3 amplicons, a multiplex PCR was run using pooled V-gene forward primers together with a constant-region reverse primer that carried Illumina adaptor overhangs. After gel purification, the amplicons were indexed with Nextera index primers during approximately 8 additional PCR cycles and then purified using AMPure XP beads. The libraries were sequenced on an Illumina MiSeq using paired-end 250 bp reads, dual indexing and an approximately 20% PhiX spike-in. The authors' analysis ran thus. Reads were quality checked with FastQC, and TRG read pairs were merged with ea-utils fastq-join. Sequences were annotated with IMGT/HighV-QUEST, keeping only productive sequences with unambiguous V-gene assignment; clonotypes were defined by identical CDR3 sequence. For downstream analysis, the tools were VDJtools 1.1.1, tcR 2.2.3, Treemap and vegan Shannon diversity in R 3.4.4. For TCRdb, the public reads were processed anew by CATT, and duplicate DNA sequences were folded into one row. V and J calls and clone size were set by TCRdb, not the authors. Within this sample are 23,000 or so delta-chain clones, with under 8.5% of them counted one time only. The top ten clones comprise about 1% of the sample.

The CDR3, cysteine through phenylalanine, is 20 amino acids long. The read is trimmed to its CDR3 DNA, 60 bases read in frame from base 1. The sample belongs to a study of Vδ1+ human thymocytes (dated by TCRdb to the late 2010s). For context, the study as a whole: As a data resource, the study described the mRNA-level TRG and TRD CDR3 repertoires of highly purified Vdelta1+ thymocytes obtained from young children. The multiplex-based CDR3 amplicon strategy had previously been validated against 5'RACE-based CDR3 amplicon generation methods.

Paper-wide results and their limitations: Because no clustering by age or sex was seen, donors were not stratified by age or sex in the analyses. Donors shared many TRG clonotypes (up to about 6.9x10^3), but TRD repertoires were essentially private, with at most 120 shared. Despite high sort purity, 15% to 20% of thymic TRD sequences were Vdelta2 (and few Vdelta3), unlike peripheral blood Vdelta1+ controls. The use of highly purified populations and single-cell validation was advised by the authors, since misinterpretation of bulk repertoire data could be caused by unexpected Vdelta2 sequences. Thymic TRG and TRD repertoires appeared highly polyclonal with Gaussian CDR3 length distributions, unlike oligoclonal peripheral blood repertoires.

The clonotype originates from a girl under three years old who had congenital heart surgery. Sequenced sample: Vdelta1+ gamma-delta thymocytes from the thymus. Interpreted using the paper, the cell subset or site label stands for: FACS-sorted CD3+ TCRalphabeta- TCRVdelta1+ TCRVdelta2- thymocytes. The V gene went uncalled, while the J gene is TRDJ1; the table's D call, TRDD3, has no DNA check behind it. The DNA is as follows: TGTGCTCTTGGGGCCACCCCTCCCATCGCCGTACTGGTGGGCACCGATAAACTCATCTTT. Translation gives CALGATPPIAVLVGTDKLIF.